The present entry profiles one T cell receptor (beta chain) with its context. In the original analysis: Nucleated cell counts were estimated from reference gene primer amplification. Method: immunoSEQ multiplex PCR; TCRdb's copy keeps in-frame clones and lacks some. That table is the source of V, J and clone size, and D and trimming were worked out from the DNA. Seen here are a few hundred thousand clones, around nine tenths observed once, and the top ten hold roughly 2.2%. The data were taken from a study of blood T cell repertoires in COVID-19. The wider study: COVID-19 samples from acute and convalescent phases originated in the United States, Italy and Spain. Sources were T cells, B-cell-depleted T cells, or PBMCs; the material itself was cDNA or gDNA.

V lost 5 bases to trimming and J lost 6 bases; unmatched junction nucleotides: 10. The CDR3 sequence is 14 residues long. Germline V gene lookup returns CDR1 SGHTA and CDR2 FQGTGA. Material for sequencing was peripheral blood. This TCR was recovered from a man aged 50 to 59 with acute or convalescent COVID-19. The V call is TRBV7-3, the J call TRBJ2-7; 7 positions match TRBD2. The CDR3 bases are TGTGCCAGCAGCCCCCGGGGAGGGAGCAGCGAGCAGTACTTC. This encodes CASSPRGGSSEQYF.